These 5 T cell receptor beta chains share one sample of origin, sequenced in a study of Ad26.COV2.S vaccination and SARS-CoV-2 variants. Clones were sequenced by immunoSEQ multiplex PCR, and TCRdb holds only the in-frame ones, with some missing. This table has fewer than 400,000 clones, around 83% appearing once. Stated treatment: some 20 received Ad26.COV2.S at low or high dose, single or two shots; about 5 received placebo; per-sample allocation not given. Vaccine and placebo recipients were sampled on day 63 after the first injection. This specimen was peripheral blood, taken in a trial of Ad26.COV2.S vaccine versus placebo. Receptor source: a person aged 18 to 65 who received the Ad26.COV2.S COVID-19 vaccine or a placebo.

To note about this clone: The sample carries other DNA sequences with the same CDR3. The chain carries TRBV5-1 and TRBJ2-1; TRBD1 matches 7 bases. Unmatched junction bases numbered 0, after V lost 0 bases and J lost 0 bases. The CDR3 contains 15 residues. The germline gives CDR1 SGHRS, CDR2 YFSETQ. DNA of the CDR3: TGCGCCAGCAGCTTGGGACAGGGCTCCTACAATGAGCAGTTCTTC. It yields the protein CASSLGQGSYNEQFF.

This rearrangement joins TRBV15 to TRBJ2-7; D gene uncertain. The germline gives CDR1 LNHNV, CDR2 YYDKDF (reference sequence). Trimming removed 0 bases from V and 3 bases from J, with 15 bases in between. The CDR3 spans 16 residues. This CDR3 reads CATSRDMAGLGYEQYF. CDR3 sequence (DNA): TGTGCCACCAGCAGAGATATGGCCGGCTTAGGCTACGAGCAGTACTTC. Based on the CDR3 plus reference TRBV15 and TRBJ2-7, the full variable domain is DAMVIQNPRYQVTQFGKPVTLSCSQTLNHNVMYWYQQKSSQAPKLLFHYYDKDFNNEADTPDNFQSRRPNTSFCFLDIRSPGLGDTAMYLCATSRDMAGLGYEQYFGPGTRLTVT.

The rearrangement uses TRBV12-3 or TRBV12-4 and TRBJ1-4; the D gene is possibly TRBD1 (5 bases). The CDR3 sequence is 12 residues long. Trimming took 7 bases from V and 7 from J, leaving 10 bases between them. CDR3: CASTRAGEKLFF. In nucleotides, the CDR3 is TGTGCCAGCACCAGGGCCGGTGAAAAACTGTTTTTT.

This clone has only one observation. This sample includes further DNA sequences coding for the same CDR3. The chain links TRBV7-2 to TRBJ1-2; no clear D. Germline values: CDR1 SGHTA, CDR2 FQGNSA. This CDR3 is 13 amino acids long. Trimming removed 2 bases at V and 4 bases at J, with 8 bases between. CDR3 nucleotide sequence: TGTGCCAGCAGCTTACCCGGAGGCTATGGCTACACCTTC. It specifies CASSLPGGYGYTF. The full variable domain, in which reference TRBV7-2 and TRBJ1-2 provide the parts outside the CDR3, is GAGVSQSPSNKVTEKGKDVELRCDPISGHTALYWYRQSLGQGLEFLIYFQGNSAPDKSGLPSDRFSAERTGGSVSTLTIQRTQQEDSAVYLCASSLPGGYGYTFGSGTRLTVV.

This chain links TRBV30 with TRBJ1-2; D is possibly TRBD1 (5 bases). The V gene's germline CDR1 is GTSNPN and CDR2 SVGIG (reference sequence). Trimming removed 0 bases at V and 6 bases at J, with 11 bases between. This CDR3 comprises 13 residues. The CDR3 here is CAWSVLKGNGYTF. In DNA, the CDR3 is TGTGCCTGGAGTGTATTAAAGGGGAATGGCTACACCTTC.